This T cell receptor (beta chain) stems from a study of shared clonotypes between healthy human individuals. Each donor was a Caucasian adult residing in Nashville, Tennessee. The split of CD4+ cells yielded CD45RA+ naive and CD45RA-negative memory subsets. It was across several immunoSEQ plates that each subset's genomic DNA was evenly split. TCRdb's table, derived via immunoSEQ multiplex PCR, lists solely in-frame clones and lacks some. The sample has some 1.5 million clones; roughly 98% are singletons. The V gene's germline CDR1 is SQVTM and CDR2 ANQGSEA. V was trimmed by 4 bases and J by 5 bases, leaving 12 bases between them. The CDR3 covers 13 residues.

The rearrangement joins TRBV29-1 to TRBJ1-5; TRBD1 might be the D (5 bases). Sequenced: naive CD4+ T cells sorted from blood. Subset: CD45RA+ positively selected. The receptor was derived from a man younger than 40 in good health. As DNA, the CDR3 is TGCAGCGTTGTTTGGGGGATGGATCAGCCCCAGCATTTT. It yields the protein CSVVWGMDQPQHF.